These T cell receptor beta chains were read from a single sample in a study of CXCR3-negative and CXCR3-positive naive CD8 T cells. TCRdb reprocessed the 5' RACE reads and stores each CDR3 protein as one record, lacking DNA. Its table records about 28,000 distinct CDR3 sequences. Sequencing was performed on memory CD8+ T cells from blood. Source of these receptors: a human donor in good health. Some clones in this sample may be carry-over from other donors' samples. CDR3s include the opening cysteine and the closing phenylalanine or tryptophan. The order of the fields is J gene, V gene, clone size, CDR3 protein. Not all rows give a size; the values are once, few, many and, for expanded clones, a class.

TRBJ2-7,TRBV9,NA,CASSVGDYSYEQYF
TRBJ1-2,TRBV9,NA,CASSTGQRYGCTF
TRBJ2-1,TRBV20-1,NA,CSVLSEDEQFF
TRBJ1-1,TRBV20-1,NA,CSASAQGSITEAFF
TRBJ2-1,TRBV6-4,NA,CASSDSNSDEQFF
TRBJ1-1,TRBV6-6,NA,CASSDRVETEAFF
TRBJ2-7,TRBV29-1,NA,CSVEELETSGSNEQYF
TRBJ1-2,TRBV7-7,medium-sized,CASSFLGEPGYTF
TRBJ1-1,TRBV18,NA,CASSPDLTGSLVYEAFF
TRBJ1-5,TRBV10-3,NA,CAISESPDSNQPQHF
TRBJ2-1,TRBV27,NA,CASSLLKGLLDEQFF
TRBJ1-2,TRBV9,NA,CASSVATGDNYGYTF
TRBJ2-7,TRBV20-1,NA,CSARDPGQPYEQYF
TRBJ2-1,TRBV5-1,NA,CASTRTTYNEQFF
TRBJ2-7,TRBV29-1,NA,CSVAAGTHEQYF
TRBJ1-2,TRBV21-1,NA,CASSHGQHIYGYTF
TRBJ2-1,TRBV6-1,NA,CASRQGINEQFF
TRBJ2-7,TRBV7-9,NA,CASSLVGQAYEQYF
TRBJ2-1,TRBV5-1,NA,CASSPNNEQFF
TRBJ2-1,TRBV20-1,NA,CSARDLAGGLIYNEQFF
TRBJ1-5,TRBV6-6,NA,CASSSVIGQGRSGDQPQHF
TRBJ2-3,TRBV28,NA,CASSLNLGEHTDTQYF
TRBJ2-1,TRBV12-3/TRBV12-4,NA,CASSLRGSDPNEQFF
TRBJ2-3,TRBV29-1,NA,CSVDGGGVRQPGGTDTQYF
TRBJ2-3,TRBV7-9,NA,CASSLGYPLADTQYF
TRBJ2-2,TRBV7-8,NA,CASSLAGGTGGELFF
TRBJ2-1,TRBV20-1,NA,CSAPSYNEQFF
TRBJ1-1,TRBV20-1,NA,CSAREPDRETEAFF
TRBJ1-1,TRBV4-3,NA,CASSQGNWGDTEAFF
TRBJ2-3,TRBV7-9,NA,CASSPLAALGTDTQYF
TRBJ2-1,TRBV28,NA,CASREGGFEQFF
TRBJ2-5,TRBV28,NA,CASSTVGRAEETQYF
TRBJ1-6,TRBV7-9,NA,CASSFHLRTGDHRSYNSPLHF
TRBJ2-5,TRBV7-3,medium-sized,CASSLDIGETQYF
TRBJ2-7,TRBV27,NA,CASSLQGKVQYF
TRBJ2-5,TRBV29-1,NA,CSVDPREGETQYF
TRBJ2-7,TRBV4-3,NA,CASSPNFGGLYEQYF
TRBJ2-1,TRBV7-3,NA,CASSSRGLRPRYNEQFF
TRBJ2-7,TRBV7-9,NA,CASSFDREQYF
TRBJ1-2,TRBV4-2,NA,CASSPRTGGGYTF
TRBJ2-7,TRBV25-1,NA,CASSEWTGTEQYF
TRBJ2-3,TRBV20-1,NA,CSAPRPSTDTQYF
TRBJ2-1,TRBV6-5,NA,CASSPGGSFTYNEQFF
TRBJ2-7,TRBV20-1,NA,CSAPGPTGAGYEQYF
TRBJ2-1,TRBV29-1,NA,CSGADWTGLNEQFF
TRBJ1-1,TRBV9,NA,CASSRMRGNTEAFF
TRBJ2-2,TRBV29-1,medium-sized,CSVVGDTGELFF
TRBJ2-1,TRBV6-5,NA,CASSYSQLAGSDSNEQFF
TRBJ1-5,TRBV28,NA,CASSFLDRGLGQPQHF
TRBJ2-3,TRBV6-2/TRBV6-3,NA,CASSDDSDTQYF
TRBJ2-2,TRBV9,NA,CASSVGGALPGELFF